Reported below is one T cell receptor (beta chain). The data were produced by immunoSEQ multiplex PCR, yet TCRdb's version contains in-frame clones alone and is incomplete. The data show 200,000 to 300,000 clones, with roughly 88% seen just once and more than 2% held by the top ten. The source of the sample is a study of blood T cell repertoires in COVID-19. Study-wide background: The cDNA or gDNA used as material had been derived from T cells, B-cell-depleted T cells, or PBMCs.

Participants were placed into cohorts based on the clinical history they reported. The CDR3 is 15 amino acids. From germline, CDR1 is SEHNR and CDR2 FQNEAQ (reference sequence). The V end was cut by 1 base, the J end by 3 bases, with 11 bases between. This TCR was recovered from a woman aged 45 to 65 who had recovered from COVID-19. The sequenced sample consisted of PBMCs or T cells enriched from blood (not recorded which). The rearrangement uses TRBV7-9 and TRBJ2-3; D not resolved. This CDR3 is CASSLEASPTDTQYF. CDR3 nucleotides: TGTGCCAGCAGCTTAGAAGCCTCTCCGACAGATACGCAGTATTTT. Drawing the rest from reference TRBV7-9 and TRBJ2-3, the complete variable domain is DTGVSQNPRHKITKRGQNVTFRCDPISEHNRLYWYRQTLGQGPEFLTYFQNEAQLEKSRLLSDRFSAERPKGSFSTLEIQRTEQGDSAMYLCASSLEASPTDTQYFGPGTRLTVL.